Below are 18 T cell receptor beta chains sequenced from a single sample in a study of vaccination and CD4 T cells after COVID-19. Researchers used the Oncomine TCR Beta short-read assay to sequence DNA from cultured CD4+ T cells. A single record per CDR3 protein comes from TCRdb applying MiXCR to the PCR reads. The sample records roughly 26,000 distinct CDR3 sequences, approximately 40% being singletons. Time point indicated: late sampling 161 to 241 days after vaccination in a few convalescent patients. Specified treatment: roughly 11-day PBMC culture with coronavirus spike peptide pools or control peptides (ViraFEST assay). Their antigen targets remain unknown. The material sequenced was CD4+ T cells from blood, cultured in vitro, taken about 7 months after SARS-CoV-2 vaccination. These receptors all stem from a human donor who had recovered from COVID-19.

The J gene is TRBJ2-1, the V gene TRBV7-2, with a possible D match to TRBD2 (5 bases). Trimming pared 0 bases from V and 3 bases from J, leaving 9 bases between. The CDR3 runs 15 residues. The germline CDR1 and CDR2 sequences are SGHTA and FQGNSA. CDR3 region: CASSLAWESYNEQFF. The CDR3 DNA reads TGTGCCAGCAGCTTAGCCTGGGAGAGCTACAATGAGCAGTTCTTC.

The V and J genes are TRBV14 and TRBJ2-2; TRBD2 matches 8 bases. The CDR3 is 16 residues long. V shed 3 bases and J 0 bases; nucleotides not matched to a gene: 3. From germline, CDR1 is SGHDN and CDR2 FVKESK. CDR3 bases: TGTGCCAGCAGCCAGCCGGGACTAGCGAACACCGGGGAGCTGTTTTTT. It yields the protein CASSQPGLANTGELFF.

The CDR3 loop is CSARDIGGLAGEQFF. In DNA form, the CDR3 reads TGCAGTGCTAGAGATATAGGCGGACTAGCGGGAGAGCAGTTCTTC. The chain combines TRBV20-1 with TRBJ2-1; TRBD2 matches 12 bases. Germline CDR1 is DFQATT and CDR2 is SNEGSKA (reference sequence). The CDR3 length is 15 residues. J gave up 10 bases and V 0 bases, and 7 bases lay outside the gene matches.

This clonotype has only a few counts. CDR3 protein: CASSRTGGRRYYGYTF. CDR3 nucleotide sequence: TGCGCCAGCAGCCGGACAGGGGGCCGTCGGTACTATGGCTACACCTTC. This chain connects TRBV4-1 to TRBJ1-2; 11 nucleotides match TRBD1. CDR3 size: 16 residues. Losses at the gene ends were 4 bases for V and 3 bases for J; bases not matched to a gene: 7. Germline assignment: CDR1 MGHRA and CDR2 YSYEKL.

This clonotype appeared a single time. This chain connects TRBV6-2 or TRBV6-3 to TRBJ1-5; 10 bases agree with TRBD1. Per germline, CDR1 MNHEY and CDR2 SVGEGT. The CDR3 totals 16 residues. With 2 bases clipped from V and 7 bases from J, the junction kept 8 bases outside the gene matches. The CDR3 DNA follows: TGTGCCAGCAGTTACACAAAGACAGGGGGCGGACAGCCCCAGCATTTT. It codes for CASSYTKTGGGQPQHF.

A single count supports this clonotype. Here the CDR3 reads CASSSPTSGRAGTYNEQFF. The CDR3 region has the DNA TGTGCCAGCAGCTCACCGACTAGCGGGAGGGCCGGGACCTACAATGAGCAGTTCTTC. The rearrangement links TRBV7-2 to TRBJ2-1, with 14 bases matching TRBD2. Germline-derived CDR1 and CDR2 are SGHTA and FQGNSA. The CDR3 totals 19 residues. J lost 2 bases, V lost 4 bases, and 10 bases had no gene match.

The V gene is TRBV5-4, the J gene TRBJ2-3; D gene unclear. CDR3 length equals 14 residues. Trimming took off 1 base at V and 2 bases at J, with 8 bases between the two ends. Germline CDR1 is SGHNT and CDR2 is YYREEE (reference sequence). CDR3 nucleotide sequence: TGTGCCAGCAGCTTGAATAGGGCCACAGATACGCAGTATTTT. Translated: CASSLNRATDTQYF.

This clonotype came up a few times. This chain uses TRBV20-1 with TRBJ2-7; no clear D. Trimming pared 6 bases from V and 2 bases from J, leaving 11 bases between. This CDR3 comprises 12 residues. Germline V gene data show CDR1 as DFQATT and CDR2 as SNEGSKA (reference sequence). The CDR3 here is CSALARAYEQYF. As DNA, the CDR3 is TGCAGTGCCCTCGCAAGGGCCTACGAGCAGTACTTC.

V and J are TRBV27 and TRBJ2-7; D is unclear. Trimming cost V 5 bases and J 0 bases, with 14 bases left between them. Looked up from germline, CDR1 is MNHEY and CDR2 is SMNVEV (reference sequence). The CDR3 length is 15 residues. DNA for the CDR3: TGTGCCAGCAGTCCTAGAGACGGATACTCCTACGAGCAGTACTTC. Its protein product is CASSPRDGYSYEQYF.

This clonotype is medium-sized. This rearrangement joins TRBV20-1 to TRBJ2-3; D unresolved. Germline loops: CDR1 DFQATT, CDR2 SNEGSKA (reference sequence). The ends were cut back, 3 bases at V and 2 bases at J, with 6 bases in the middle. This CDR3 is built from 12 residues. The CDR3: CSASPTTDTQYF. In nucleotides, the CDR3 is TGCAGTGCTAGTCCAACCACAGATACGCAGTATTTT.

This clonotype was detected only a few times. J is TRBJ2-2 and V is TRBV20-1; 9 bases match TRBD2. V shed 4 bases and J 0 bases; nucleotides not matched to a gene: 3. Per the germline V gene, CDR1 is DFQATT and CDR2 is SNEGSKA (reference sequence). This CDR3 comprises 15 residues. In DNA form, the CDR3 reads TGCAGTGCTACCCTAGCGGGGCCGAACACCGGGGAGCTGTTTTTT. Protein sequence: CSATLAGPNTGELFF.

The J gene is TRBJ2-1, the V gene TRBV20-1, with TRBD1 matching 10 bases. Per germline, CDR1 DFQATT and CDR2 SNEGSKA (reference sequence). Trimming cost V 0 bases and J 9 bases; bases outside gene matches: 5. The CDR3 consists of 14 residues. CDR3 sequence (DNA): TGCAGTGCTAGAGACCCGGGACAGGGGCTTGAGCAGTTCTTC. Residues: CSARDPGQGLEQFF.

The V and J genes are TRBV6-1 and TRBJ1-6; the D is unclear. The CDR3 is made up of 11 amino acids. Germline V gene data show CDR1 as MNHNS and CDR2 as SASEGT. Trimming stripped 6 bases from V and 9 bases from J, with 6 bases between. The CDR3 region has the DNA TGTGCCAGCAGGCCGGGTTCACCCCTCCACTTT. It specifies CASRPGSPLHF.

The V and J genes are TRBV7-9 and TRBJ2-7; no definite D call. Germline loops: CDR1 SEHNR, CDR2 FQNEAQ (reference sequence). The CDR3 has 14 amino acids. Trimming shortened V by 2 bases and J by 2 bases, and 10 bases separated the two germline ends. Here the CDR3 reads CASSLTTPPYEQYF. The CDR3 bases are TGTGCCAGCAGCTTAACGACTCCCCCCTACGAGCAGTACTTC.

The chain couples TRBV19 to TRBJ2-1, with D possibly TRBD2 on 6 matching bases. This CDR3 comprises 16 residues. The V gene's germline CDR1 is LNHDA and CDR2 SQIVND (reference sequence). V lost 9 bases, J lost 2 bases, and 20 bases lay in between. The DNA of the CDR3 is TGTGCCAGCACTAGCAGGACCACCGGGGCCTACAATGAGCAGTTCTTC. Protein product: CASTSRTTGAYNEQFF.

This clonotype was seen only a few times. J is TRBJ2-7 and V is TRBV15; perhaps D is TRBD1 or TRBD2 (5 bases each). Germline V gene sequence: CDR1 LNHNV, CDR2 YYDKDF (reference sequence). CDR3 length equals 15 residues. V shed 1 base and J shed 2 bases, with 12 bases lying between them. As DNA, the CDR3 is TGTGCCACCAGCAGAGCTAAAAAGGGACCCTACGAGCAGTACTTC. Protein product: CATSRAKKGPYEQYF.

This rearrangement joins TRBV7-9 to TRBJ2-2; D not resolved. Germline V CDR1 and CDR2: SEHNR, FQNEAQ (reference sequence). Trimming took off 4 bases at V and 0 bases at J, with 9 bases between the two ends. The CDR3 contains 15 residues. CDR3 loop: CASSSSSTNTGELFF. The CDR3 DNA sequence: TGTGCCAGCAGCTCAAGCTCAACGAACACCGGGGAGCTGTTTTTT.

Concerning this clonotype: An end of the junction differs from the germline gene, which may be a read error. This chain connects TRBV28 to TRBJ2-3; the D gene is possibly TRBD1 (6 bases). CDR3 length: 13 amino acids. Germline-derived CDR1 and CDR2 are MDHEN and SYDVKM. In DNA, the CDR3 is TGTGCCAGCTATAACAGGGAAACAGAAACGCAGTATTTT. As protein: CASYNRETETQYF.